This paragraph reports one T cell receptor (beta chain). TCRdb keeps only in-frame clones here, not all; method: immunoSEQ multiplex PCR. The table shows about 70,000 clones, with 75% to 85% occurring only once. This sample is part of a study of blood T cell repertoires in COVID-19. CDR1 SGHAT and CDR2 FQNNGV come from the germline V gene. The junction had 5 bases not matched to a gene; V was cut back by 2 bases and J by 7 bases. CDR3 size: 14 residues. The specimen was peripheral blood. The origin of this receptor is a woman in her fifties or sixties with acute or convalescent COVID-19. The V gene is TRBV11-2, the J gene TRBJ2-1; TRBD1 agrees at 7 bases. The CDR3 nucleotides read TGTGCCAGCAGCTTAACGGCAGGGGGAAATGAGCAGTTCTTC. Translation: CASSLTAGGNEQFF.